This T cell receptor (beta chain) originates from a study of T cell responses to AZD1222 COVID-19 vaccine. Findings and limits, study-wide: Repertoires were obtained only post-peak T cell response. Across the whole spike, CD4 TCRs peaked at regions 160-218 and 743-854. Spike-specific TCRs gained breadth and depth after people received two AZD1222 doses.

Data came from immunoSEQ multiplex PCR; TCRdb stores just in-frame clones and leaves some out. This table has over 60,000 clones, 88% appearing once. There are 13 residues in the CDR3. V gave up 7 bases and J gave up 3 bases, with 12 bases separating them. The germline CDR1 and CDR2 sequences are MNHNY and SVGAGI (reference sequence). A word on this clone: Antigen unknown.

The sequenced sample was peripheral blood, obtained 28 days after the second dose of the MenACWY control vaccine. The sequence was obtained from an adult who received the MenACWY meningococcal vaccine as a control. The chain couples TRBV6-6 to TRBJ1-1; no clear D gene. The CDR3 reads CASTAARYTEAFF. The CDR3 region has the DNA TGTGCCAGCACCGCAGCGAGATACACTGAAGCTTTCTTT.